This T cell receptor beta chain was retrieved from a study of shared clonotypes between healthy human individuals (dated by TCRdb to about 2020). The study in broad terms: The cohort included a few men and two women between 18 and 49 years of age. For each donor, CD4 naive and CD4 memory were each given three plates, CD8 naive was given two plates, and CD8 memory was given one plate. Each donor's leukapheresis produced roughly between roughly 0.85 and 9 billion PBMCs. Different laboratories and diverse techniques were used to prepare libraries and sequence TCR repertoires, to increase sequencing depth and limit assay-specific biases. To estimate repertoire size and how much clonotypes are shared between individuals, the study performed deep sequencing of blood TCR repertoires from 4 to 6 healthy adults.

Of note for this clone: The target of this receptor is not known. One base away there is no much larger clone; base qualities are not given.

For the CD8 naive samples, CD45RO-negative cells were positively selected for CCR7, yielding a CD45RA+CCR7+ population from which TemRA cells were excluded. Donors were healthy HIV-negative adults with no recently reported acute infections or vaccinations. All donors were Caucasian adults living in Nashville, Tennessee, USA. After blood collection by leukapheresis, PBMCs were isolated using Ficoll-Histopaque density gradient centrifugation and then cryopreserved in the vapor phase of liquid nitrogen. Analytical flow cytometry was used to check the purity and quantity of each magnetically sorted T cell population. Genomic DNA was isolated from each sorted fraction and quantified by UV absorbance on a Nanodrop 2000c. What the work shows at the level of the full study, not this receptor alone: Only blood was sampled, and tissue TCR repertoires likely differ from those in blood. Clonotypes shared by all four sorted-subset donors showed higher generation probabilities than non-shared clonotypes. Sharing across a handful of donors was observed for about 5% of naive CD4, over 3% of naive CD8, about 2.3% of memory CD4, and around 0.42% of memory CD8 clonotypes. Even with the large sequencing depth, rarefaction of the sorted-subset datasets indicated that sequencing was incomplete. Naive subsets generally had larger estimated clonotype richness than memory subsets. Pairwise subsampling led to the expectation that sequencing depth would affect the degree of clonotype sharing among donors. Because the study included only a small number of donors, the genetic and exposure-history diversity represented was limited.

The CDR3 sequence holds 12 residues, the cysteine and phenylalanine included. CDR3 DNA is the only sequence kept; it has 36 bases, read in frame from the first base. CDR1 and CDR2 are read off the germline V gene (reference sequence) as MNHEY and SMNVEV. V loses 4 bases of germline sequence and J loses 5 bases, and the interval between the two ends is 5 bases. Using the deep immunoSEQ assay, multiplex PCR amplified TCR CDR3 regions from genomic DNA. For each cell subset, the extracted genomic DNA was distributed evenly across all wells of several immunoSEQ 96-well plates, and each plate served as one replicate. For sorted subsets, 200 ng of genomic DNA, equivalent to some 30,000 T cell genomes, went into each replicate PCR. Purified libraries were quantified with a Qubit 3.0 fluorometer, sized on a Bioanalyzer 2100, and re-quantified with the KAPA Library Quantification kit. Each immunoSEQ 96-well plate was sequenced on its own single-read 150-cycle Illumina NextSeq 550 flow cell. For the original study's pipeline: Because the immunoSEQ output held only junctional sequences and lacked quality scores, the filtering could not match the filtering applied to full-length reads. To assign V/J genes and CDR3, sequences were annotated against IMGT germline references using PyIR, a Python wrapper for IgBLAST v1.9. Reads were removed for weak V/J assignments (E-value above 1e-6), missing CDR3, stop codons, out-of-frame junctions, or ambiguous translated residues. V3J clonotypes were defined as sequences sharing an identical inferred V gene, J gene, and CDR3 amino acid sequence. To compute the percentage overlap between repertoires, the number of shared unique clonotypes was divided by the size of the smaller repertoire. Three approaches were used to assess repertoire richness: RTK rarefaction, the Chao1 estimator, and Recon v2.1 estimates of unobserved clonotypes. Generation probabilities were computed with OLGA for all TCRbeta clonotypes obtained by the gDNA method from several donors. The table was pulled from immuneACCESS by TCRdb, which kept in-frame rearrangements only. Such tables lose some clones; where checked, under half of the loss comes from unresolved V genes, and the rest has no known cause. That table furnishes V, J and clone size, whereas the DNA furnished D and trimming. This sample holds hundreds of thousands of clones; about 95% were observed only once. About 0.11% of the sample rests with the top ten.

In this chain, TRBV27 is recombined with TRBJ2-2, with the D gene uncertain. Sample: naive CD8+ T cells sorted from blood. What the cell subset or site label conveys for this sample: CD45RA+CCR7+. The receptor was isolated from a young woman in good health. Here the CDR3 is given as CASSYPTGELFF. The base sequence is TGTGCCAGCAGTTATCCAACCGGGGAGCTGTTTTTT.